The 21 T cell receptor beta chains below were found in one sample sequenced in a study of CD8 T cells in Susac syndrome. cDNA came from around 0.54 to 1 ug RNA primed by random hexamers. In TCRdb, the immunoSEQ multiplex PCR reads were re-called with MiXCR into one record per CDR3 protein. In the table there are 160,000 or so distinct CDR3 sequences, about 90% of which are singletons. The sequencing sample was made of CD4+ T cells from PBMCs. Source of these receptors: a human donor in good health.

J is TRBJ1-2 and V is TRBV10-1, with TRBD1 identical over 8 bases. The CDR3 spans 13 residues. The V gene's germline CDR1 is WNHNN and CDR2 SYGVQD (reference sequence). V gave up 4 bases and J gave up 6 bases; unmatched junction bases: 4. CDR3 sequence reads: CASSAGGRHGYTF. For the CDR3, the DNA is TGCGCCAGCAGTGCAGGGGGCCGCCATGGCTACACCTTC.

With respect to this clonotype: This is likely a read error, given that the CDR3 carries no conserved phenylalanine or tryptophan at its end. The chain has TRBV3-1 and TRBJ2-7; D remains unclear. The length of the CDR3 is 10 residues. Deletions cut 8 bases from V and 2 bases from J, with 4 bases between. Germline loops: CDR1 LGHDT, CDR2 YNNKEL (reference sequence). CDR3 residues: CASGAYEQYL. CDR3 sequence (DNA): TGTGCCAGCGGGGCCTACGAGCAGTACCTC.

J is TRBJ1-4 and V is TRBV2; no clear D. Germline V gene data show CDR1 as SNHLY and CDR2 as FYNNEI. The V end was cut by 6 bases, the J end by 2 bases, with 13 bases between. This CDR3 contains 15 residues. As DNA, the CDR3 is TGTGCCAGCAGGCCTTTCGGTACGACTAATGAAAAACTGTTTTTT. It encodes CASRPFGTTNEKLFF.

The chain has TRBV6-2 or TRBV6-3 and TRBJ1-1; perhaps TRBD1 as D (6 bases). Germline V gene data show CDR1 as MNHEY and CDR2 as SVGEGT. V was trimmed by 4 bases and J by 11 bases, leaving 14 bases between them. The CDR3 totals 12 residues. CDR3 bases: TGTGCCAGCAGTTTCTCAGGGGAGGTGGCTTTCTTT. Translating gives CASSFSGEVAFF.

This sequence joins TRBV21-1 and TRBJ2-1; TRBD1 is taken as the D call from the table, unchecked against the DNA. TRBV21-1 is termed a pseudogene. The CDR3 consists of 16 residues. The CDR3 region is CASSKEPGAVYNEQFF. DNA of the CDR3: TGTGCCAGCAGCAAAGAGCCAGGGGCTGTCTACAATGAGCAGTTCTTC.

This chain connects TRBV7-2 to TRBJ2-7; 9 bases are a match to TRBD1. V lost 2 bases to trimming and J lost 4 bases; unmatched junction nucleotides: 6. The CDR3 is made up of 15 amino acids. Germline-derived CDR1 and CDR2 are SGHTA and FQGNSA. Here the CDR3 reads CASSLSVGQGYEQYF. The CDR3 nucleotides are TGTGCCAGCAGCTTATCAGTGGGACAGGGTTACGAGCAGTACTTC. Drawing the rest from reference TRBV7-2 and TRBJ2-7, the complete variable domain is GAGVSQSPSNKVTEKGKDVELRCDPISGHTALYWYRQSLGQGLEFLIYFQGNSAPDKSGLPSDRFSAERTGGSVSTLTIQRTQQEDSAVYLCASSLSVGQGYEQYFGPGTRLTVT.

This chain connects TRBV7-2 to TRBJ1-5, with D perhaps TRBD1 (5 bases). This CDR3 has 15 residues. In germline, CDR1 is SGHTA, CDR2 FQGNSA. Between the trimmed V and J ends, which lost 0 bases and 3 bases, there was a span of 9 bases. The CDR3 loop reads CASSLAWGTNQPQHF. The CDR3 coding sequence is TGTGCCAGCAGCTTAGCGTGGGGCACCAATCAGCCCCAGCATTTT.

This clonotype has only a few counts. The chain recombines TRBV18 with TRBJ2-7; 7 nucleotides align to TRBD1. CDR1 is KGHSH, CDR2 LQKENI, per germline. Trimming cost V 3 bases and J 3 bases; bases outside gene matches: 2. The CDR3 covers 13 residues. The CDR3 region has the DNA TGTGCCAGCTCACCGACAGGGCTCTACGAGCAGTACTTC. Translated, it gives CASSPTGLYEQYF.

This CDR3 reads CATMGTGAYNEQFF. In DNA form, the CDR3 reads TGTGCCACCATGGGGACAGGGGCCTACAATGAGCAGTTCTTC. The chain couples TRBV24-1 to TRBJ2-1, with 10 bases fitting TRBD1. With 8 bases clipped from V and 2 bases from J, the junction kept 2 bases outside the gene matches. Germline CDR1 is KGHDR and CDR2 is SFDVKD. CDR3 length: 14 amino acids.

The rearrangement joins TRBV12-3 or TRBV12-4 to TRBJ2-7; no clear D gene. Between the trimmed V and J ends, which lost 6 bases and 3 bases, there was a span of 12 bases. CDR3 length equals 13 residues. CDR3 sequence: CASSRLQGYEQYF. Here the CDR3 DNA reads TGTGCCAGCAGCCGACTCCAAGGCTACGAGCAGTACTTC.

The chain combines TRBV9 with TRBJ2-1; D gene ambiguous. The CDR3 is 16 amino acids. V was cut by 0 bases and J by 3 bases, with 13 bases left in between. Germline V gene sequence: CDR1 SGDLS, CDR2 YYNGEE. CDR3 in DNA: TGTGCCAGCAGCGTAGGAGCTCTATGGAGCTACAATGAGCAGTTCTTC. It yields the protein CASSVGALWSYNEQFF.

This rearrangement joins TRBV7-8 to TRBJ1-2, with a possible D match to TRBD1 (5 bases). Looked up from germline, CDR1 is SGHVS and CDR2 is FQNEAQ. The ends were cut back, 2 bases at V and 6 bases at J, with 19 bases in the middle. The CDR3 length is 16 residues. For the CDR3, the DNA is TGTGCCAGCAGCTTATCTCCCCGGGGGGGTCTGGATGGCTACACCTTC. Its translation: CASSLSPRGGLDGYTF.

The chain has TRBV20-1 and TRBJ2-7; no reliable D call. V shed 1 base and J shed 2 bases, with 12 bases lying between them. CDR1 DFQATT and CDR2 SNEGSKA come from the germline V gene (reference sequence). This CDR3 contains 14 residues. The DNA of the CDR3 is TGCAGTGCTAGAGCTCACCCCGGAACCTACGAGCAGTACTTC. Residues: CSARAHPGTYEQYF.

V gene TRBV11-3 combines with J gene TRBJ2-1, with TRBD2 matching over 8 bases. Germline CDR1 is SGHNT and CDR2 is YENEEA. The CDR3 sequence is 18 residues long. Losses at the gene ends were 0 bases for V and 7 bases for J; bases not matched to a gene: 14. As DNA, the CDR3 is TGTGCCAGCAGCTTAGATCAAAGCGGGAGCGTTAAAGCGAATGAGCAGTTCTTC. Amino acids: CASSLDQSGSVKANEQFF.

The chain joins TRBV28 to TRBJ2-1; 9 bases fit TRBD2. The CDR3 loop spans 16 amino acids. Germline CDR1 reads MDHEN; CDR2 reads SYDVKM. The V gene end was trimmed by 3 bases and the J gene end by 5 bases; junction bases not matched to a gene: 8. The CDR3 spells CASSFFRLADHNEQFF. The DNA of the CDR3 is TGTGCCAGCAGTTTTTTCCGACTAGCGGATCACAATGAGCAGTTCTTC.

The chain joins TRBV18 to TRBJ2-4; 9 bases fit TRBD1. After removal of 3 bases from V and 0 bases from J, the junction contained 3 bases not matched to a gene. The CDR3 is made up of 16 amino acids. The germline V gene encodes CDR1 KGHSH and CDR2 LQKENI. In DNA form, the CDR3 reads TGTGCCAGCTCACCGTGGACAGGGGAAGCCAAAAACATTCAGTACTTC. Amino acid sequence: CASSPWTGEAKNIQYF.

The chain is built from TRBV2 and TRBJ2-2; 8 bases are shared with TRBD2. This CDR3 comprises 14 residues. Germline V CDR1 and CDR2: SNHLY, FYNNEI. Here the CDR3 reads CATGREANTGELFF. CDR3 nucleotides: TGTGCGACCGGGCGGGAGGCGAACACCGGGGAGCTGTTTTTT.

The gene calls are TRBV10-1 and TRBJ2-7; 8 nucleotides agree with TRBD2. The ends lost 10 bases at V and 0 bases at J; junction bases unmatched: 5. Germline V gene sequence: CDR1 WNHNN, CDR2 SYGVQD (reference sequence). The CDR3 is made up of 13 amino acids. CDR3 residues: CATSSGSSYEQYF. The CDR3, as DNA: TGCGCCACCTCAAGCGGGAGCTCCTACGAGCAGTACTTC.

The rearrangement uses TRBV3-1 and TRBJ2-1, with 8 bases that match TRBD2. CDR1 LGHDT and CDR2 YNNKEL come from the germline V gene (reference sequence). The CDR3 is 14 residues long. V was clipped by 6 bases and J by 7 bases; unmatched bases: 8. As DNA, the CDR3 is TGTGCCAGCAGTTACGGGAGGGCCAGGAATGAGCAGTTCTTC. Translation: CASSYGRARNEQFF.

This chain links TRBV19 with TRBJ1-4; 7 bases map to TRBD1. CDR3 length: 15 residues. The germline CDR1 and CDR2 sequences are LNHDA and SQIVND (reference sequence). V was clipped by 5 bases and J by 4 bases; unmatched bases: 7. This chain's CDR3 is CASSAMGQINEKLFF. The DNA for the CDR3 is TGTGCCAGTAGTGCCATGGGACAGATTAATGAAAAACTGTTTTTT.

V is TRBV7-9 and J is TRBJ2-3; no firm D call. The V and J ends lost 3 bases and 0 bases respectively, with 4 bases between them. The CDR3 spans 13 residues. Germline V gives CDR1 SEHNR, CDR2 FQNEAQ (reference sequence). The CDR3, as DNA: TGTGCCAGCAGCTTTCAGAGCACAGATACGCAGTATTTT. It yields the protein CASSFQSTDTQYF.